These 14 T cell receptor beta chains share one sample of origin, sequenced in a study of cytomegalovirus exposure and HLA in healthy donors. The PCR made use of 60 Vbeta and 13 Jbeta primers. Profiling relied on immunoSEQ multiplex PCR, and the TCRdb table lists in-frame clones only, not all of them. This table holds some 150,000 clones. Sequencing was done on a sample of PBMCs. These receptors originate from a young woman in good health and CMV-seronegative.

The V gene is TRBV11-2, the J gene TRBJ2-1; tentatively, D is TRBD2 (6 bases). Looked up from germline, CDR1 is SGHAT and CDR2 is FQNNGV. This CDR3 is 15 amino acids long. V was shortened by 1 base and J by 4 bases, with 11 bases between the two germline ends. This chain's CDR3 is CASSLAGVGYNEQFF. The CDR3 DNA follows: TGTGCCAGCAGCTTAGCGGGGGTAGGATACAATGAGCAGTTCTTC.

The chain carries TRBV5-4 and TRBJ2-2; the D is unclear. The CDR3 loop spans 13 amino acids. Germline CDR1 SGHNT, CDR2 YYREEE (reference sequence). Trimming removed 4 bases from V and 7 bases from J, with 11 bases in between. The CDR3 DNA reads as TGTGCCAGCAGCCCCCCCGTTAACGGGGAGCTGTTTTTT. This encodes CASSPPVNGELFF.

This sequence joins TRBV7-3 and TRBJ1-1; D unclear. Between the trimmed V and J ends, which lost 2 bases and 1 base, there was a span of 5 bases. Germline V lookup: CDR1 SGHTA, CDR2 FQGTGA. The CDR3 covers 13 residues. CDR3 nucleotide sequence: TGTGCCAGCAGCTTAGATAGGAACACTGAAGCTTTCTTT. It yields the protein CASSLDRNTEAFF. The full variable domain, rest sourced from reference TRBV7-3 and TRBJ1-1, is GAGVSQTPSNKVTEKGKYVELRCDPISGHTALYWYRQSLGQGPEFLIYFQGTGAADDSGLPNDRFFAVRPEGSVSTLKIQRTERGDSAVYLCASSLDRNTEAFFGQGTRLTVV.

The chain employs TRBV27 and TRBJ1-1; possibly TRBD1 for D (6 bases). Germline V gene sequence: CDR1 MNHEY, CDR2 SMNVEV (reference sequence). Trimming shortened V by 4 bases and J by 7 bases, and 16 bases separated the two germline ends. CDR3 size: 14 residues. Here the CDR3 reads CASSWVRGKGEAFF. In DNA form, the CDR3 reads TGTGCCAGCAGTTGGGTCAGGGGTAAGGGTGAAGCTTTCTTT.

This chain joins TRBV5-6 and TRBJ1-5; D remains unclear. The CDR3 extends over 15 amino acids. In germline, CDR1 is SGHDT, CDR2 YYEEEE. V gave up 4 bases and J gave up 4 bases, with 15 bases separating them. The DNA of the CDR3 is TGTGCCAGCAGCCGCGGTCCGGGATGGAATCAGCCCCAGCATTTT. It codes for CASSRGPGWNQPQHF.

The rearrangement joins TRBV7-9 to TRBJ2-1, with 10 nucleotides matching TRBD2. Germline assignment: CDR1 SEHNR and CDR2 FQNEAQ (reference sequence). Losses at the gene ends were 5 bases for V and 8 bases for J; bases not matched to a gene: 15. This CDR3 has 17 amino acids. CDR3 residues: CASSRGDLAGVWDEQFF. In nucleotides, the CDR3 is TGTGCCAGCAGCCGGGGGGACCTAGCGGGAGTATGGGATGAGCAGTTCTTC. The whole variable domain, filled in from reference TRBV7-9 and TRBJ2-1, reads DTGVSQNPRHKITKRGQNVTFRCDPISEHNRLYWYRQTLGQGPEFLTYFQNEAQLEKSRLLSDRFSAERPKGSFSTLEIQRTEQGDSAMYLCASSRGDLAGVWDEQFFGPGTRLTVL.

The chain couples TRBV4-2 to TRBJ1-4; D uncertain. In germline, CDR1 is LGHNA, CDR2 YNFKEQ. The ends were cut back, 4 bases at V and 2 bases at J, with 5 bases in the middle. The CDR3 has 13 residues. The CDR3 nucleotides read TGTGCCAGCAGCCGAGGGACTAATGAAAAACTGTTTTTT. This gives the protein CASSRGTNEKLFF.

The J gene is TRBJ2-2, the V gene TRBV6-5; 8 bases are a match to TRBD1. This CDR3 contains 15 residues. The V and J ends lost 7 bases and 7 bases, in that order; junction bases with no gene match: 11. Germline V CDR1 and CDR2: MNHEY, SVGAGI. CDR3 DNA: TGTGCCAGCATGGCAGACAGGGGTCGCGGCGGGGAGCTGTTTTTT. As protein: CASMADRGRGGELFF.

The chain joins TRBV5-6 to TRBJ2-7, with 10 bases that match TRBD2. This CDR3 is built from 17 residues. Trimming took 6 bases from V and 1 from J; bases not matched to a gene: 13. The germline V gene has CDR1 SGHDT and CDR2 YYEEEE. The CDR3, as DNA: TGTGCCAGCACCCTGAGGCTAGCGGGAGAGACATCCTACGAGCAGTACTTC. Amino acids: CASTLRLAGETSYEQYF.

The chain has TRBV29-1 and TRBJ1-1; D uncertain. Deletions cut 7 bases from V and 3 bases from J, with 15 bases between. There are 13 residues in the CDR3. Germline V CDR1 and CDR2: SQVTM, ANQGSEA. The CDR3 region is CSDTSSGDTEAFF. CDR3 DNA: TGCAGCGACACCTCGTCCGGGGACACTGAAGCTTTCTTT.

The chain employs TRBV9 and TRBJ2-7; D is perhaps TRBD2 (7 bases). Trimming left V 0 bases short and J 4 bases short, with 11 bases between. Germline loops: CDR1 SGDLS, CDR2 YYNGEE. This CDR3 is built from 14 residues. DNA for the CDR3: TGTGCCAGCAGCGTAGAGGGGGGGCAGTACGAGCAGTACTTC. Protein product: CASSVEGGQYEQYF.

This rearrangement joins TRBV6-1 to TRBJ1-1, with a possible D match to TRBD1 (5 bases). Germline-derived CDR1 and CDR2 are MNHNS and SASEGT. CDR3 size: 12 residues. V was cut by 10 bases and J by 11 bases, with 20 bases left in between. Here the CDR3 reads CAIGDSPVLAFF. DNA of the CDR3: TGTGCCATCGGAGACAGCCCGGTTCTGGCTTTCTTT.

The rearrangement uses TRBV14 and TRBJ1-1; D remains unclear. The CDR3 sequence is 15 residues long. Trimming took off 5 bases at V and 0 bases at J, with 13 bases between the two ends. Germline V gene lookup returns CDR1 SGHDN and CDR2 FVKESK. CDR3 coding DNA: TGTGCCAGCAGCGAGCGGACGCCACTGAACACTGAAGCTTTCTTT. It yields the protein CASSERTPLNTEAFF.

The V call is TRBV7-9, the J call TRBJ1-2, with a weak D call TRBD1 (5 bases). Trimming took 2 bases from V and 6 from J, leaving 7 bases between them. Germline-derived CDR1 and CDR2 are SEHNR and FQNEAQ (reference sequence). The length of the CDR3 is 12 residues. The CDR3 protein is CASSLQGHGYTF. CDR3 nucleotide sequence: TGTGCCAGCAGCTTACAGGGCCATGGCTACACCTTC.